Sequencing of this TCR beta chain was carried out in a study of T cells after yellow fever vaccination. General study points: It was the secondary response that reached its peak faster, day 5 versus 15, but it was weaker. CD4 and CD8 compartments shared a small share of clonotypes. Subsequent to the booster, the majority of primary-vaccination clones reappeared (around 95% CD4, 85% to 90% CD8).

This clonotype turned up a few times. Its antigen remains unidentified. UMIs and a universal primer site were added when TCR cDNA was made by 5'RACE template switching. In TCRdb, the 5' RACE reads were re-called with MiXCR into one record per CDR3 protein. The sample shows some 320,000 distinct CDR3 sequences, over 4% of them seen only once. Germline lookup yields CDR1 DFQATT and CDR2 SNEGSKA (reference sequence). The CDR3 covers 14 residues. V dropped 3 bases and J dropped 0 bases, with 12 bases sitting between them. The TCR sequence derives from a young man who received the YFV17D yellow fever vaccine. The material sequenced was PBMCs, taken 5 days after the yellow fever booster vaccination. V usage is TRBV20-1 and J usage is TRBJ2-7; possible D gene TRBD1, 5 bases. The CDR3 DNA reads as TGCAGTGCTAGCGGTCAGGGAAGCTCCTACGAGCAGTACTTC. It codes for CSASGQGSSYEQYF.